Sequencing of this T cell receptor (beta chain) was carried out in a study of cytomegalovirus exposure and HLA in healthy donors. As for the study in general: From about 179 million T cells, an earlier analysis saw 120 million or so unique TCR beta sequences.

Study observations and caveats: According to an earlier analysis, most TCR beta V segments yielded productive rearrangements about 90% or about 30% of the time. 16,951 TCR beta sequences were associated with HLA alleles at 0.05 false discovery rate in a later analysis.

This PCR relied on a set of 60 Vbeta primers and 13 Jbeta primers. The authors' processing: About 10 million of tens of millions of unique TCR beta chains were shared, per a later count. Assay: immunoSEQ multiplex PCR; the TCRdb copy retains only in-frame clones and omits some. D and trimming come from the DNA, and the V and J calls and clone size come from that table. The top ten clones hold 0.5% to 0.65% of a sample with around 150,000 clones, approximately 86% of them seen once. Only one count was recorded for this clone. Its specificity is unknown. The CDR3 loop spans 16 amino acids. V dropped 3 bases and J dropped 7; count of bases not matched to a gene: 5. CDR1 and CDR2 (germline): MNHEY, SMNVEV (reference sequence).

Sequencing used PBMCs. V usage is TRBV27 and J usage is TRBJ2-2; 13 nucleotides line up with TRBD2. The receptor's source is a woman in her 40s in good health and CMV-seronegative. CDR3 DNA sequence: TGTGCCAGCAGTTTTCAACTAGCGGGAGGGGTCGGGGAGCTGTTTTTT. Its protein is CASSFQLAGGVGELFF.